This is a list of T cell receptor beta chains from one sample in a study of T cells in Graves' hyperthyroidism and ophthalmopathy. TCRdb reprocessed the multiplex PCR reads via MiXCR and lists one record per CDR3 protein. The profile shows 470,000 or so distinct CDR3 sequences, around 20% of them singletons. Source material: blood. The source is a young man with Graves' hyperthyroidism. Each CDR3 is given with its conserved first and last residue. D genes are given only for firm matches. The listing skips clone size in some rows; elsewhere it reads once, few, many or a size class.

J | D | V | size | CDR3 | DNA
TRBJ1-1 | . | TRBV30 | many | CAWSGGSNTEAFF | TGTGCCTGGAGCGGGGGATCGAACACTGAAGCTTTCTTT
TRBJ2-7 | . | TRBV6-1 | many | CASRLSGSAYEQYF | TGTGCCAGCAGGCTCTCGGGATCCGCCTACGAGCAGTACTTC
TRBJ2-7 | TRBD1 | TRBV7-8 | many | CASRTRTGREQYF | TGTGCCAGCAGAACCCGGACAGGGCGCGAGCAGTACTTC
TRBJ1-1 | . | TRBV6-1 | many | CASRLLGGIVFF | TGTGCCAGCAGACTTTTGGGAGGGATCGTTTTCTTT
TRBJ2-2 | . | TRBV25-1 | . | CASSEYGLGELFF | TGTGCCAGCAGTGAATATGGGCTCGGGGAGCTGTTTTTT
TRBJ2-7 | TRBD2 | TRBV27 | . | CASSRQISGLAGPGEQYF | TGTGCCAGCAGCCGACAGATCTCCGGACTAGCGGGCCCGGGGGAGCAGTACTTC
TRBJ2-4 | . | TRBV27 | . | CASSLVAKNIKYF | TGTGCCAGCAGTTTGGTAGCCAAAAACATTAAGTACTTC
TRBJ1-5 | TRBD1 | TRBV7-8 | many | CASSEDGQGNLYSNQPQHF | TGTGCCAGCAGCGAAGACGGACAGGGTAATCTCTATAGCAATCAGCCCCAGCATTTT
TRBJ2-5 | . | TRBV13 | . | CASSLKSGWEETQYF | TGTGCCAGCAGCCTCAAATCGGGGTGGGAAGAGACCCAGTACTTC
TRBJ1-5 | . | TRBV28 | many | CASSPKILNGYQPQHF | TGTGCCAGCAGCCCCAAGATCCTCAATGGGTATCAGCCCCAGCATTTT
TRBJ2-5 | . | TRBV15 | many | CATSRPNQGPETQYF | TGTGCCACCAGCAGACCCAATCAGGGGCCGGAGACCCAGTACTTC
TRBJ1-1 | . | TRBV15 | many | CATSRETGFGEAFF | TGTGCCACCAGCAGAGAGACGGGCTTTGGTGAAGCTTTCTTT
TRBJ2-2 | . | TRBV28 | many | CASSRDAPNTGELFF | TGTGCCAGCAGTCGCGACGCCCCGAACACCGGGGAGCTGTTTTTT
TRBJ1-2 | . | TRBV12-3/TRBV12-4 | . | CASSFSPAENYGYTF | TGTGCCAGCAGTTTTTCCCCGGCGGAGAACTATGGCTACACCTTC
TRBJ2-7 | . | TRBV27 | many | CASSLLGVEGSYEQYF | TGTGCCAGCAGTTTATTGGGGGTGGAGGGGTCCTACGAGCAGTACTTC
TRBJ1-3 | TRBD1 | TRBV12-3/TRBV12-4 | many | CASSPYRGQGISGNTIYF | TGTGCCAGCAGTCCCTACCGGGGACAGGGTATCTCTGGAAACACCATATATTTT
TRBJ2-7 | . | TRBV27 | few | CASEATDSYEQYF | TGTGCCAGCGAGGCCACGGACTCCTACGAGCAGTACTTC
TRBJ1-5 | TRBD1 | TRBV28 | many | CASSSTGGKVSATQHF | TGTGCCAGCAGTTCGACAGGGGGTAAAGTATCAGCGACCCAGCATTTT
TRBJ1-2 | . | TRBV2 | many | CASSDWVQGEGYTF | TGTGCCAGCAGTGATTGGGTACAAGGCGAGGGCTACACCTTC
TRBJ1-5 | . | TRBV7-9 | many | CASSASYNQPQHF | TGTGCCAGCTCGGCCAGCTACAATCAGCCCCAGCATTTT
TRBJ1-2 | . | TRBV2 | many | CASSEEQGYGYTF | TGTGCCAGCAGTGAGGAACAGGGCTATGGCTACACCTTC
TRBJ1-1 | . | TRBV5-6 | few | CASSGSMWGANTEAFF | TGTGCCAGCAGCGGAAGCATGTGGGGGGCGAACACTGAAGCTTTCTTT
TRBJ1-1 | . | TRBV6-5 | . | CASSYSVALNTEAFF | TGTGCCAGCAGTTACTCTGTAGCACTGAACACTGAAGCTTTCTTT
TRBJ2-5 | TRBD1 | TRBV12-3/TRBV12-4 | many | CASSLVRGIQETQYF | TGTGCCAGCAGCCTCGTCAGGGGGATCCAAGAGACCCAGTACTTC
TRBJ2-5 | . | TRBV28 | many | CASSLRGSGGQETQYF | TGTGCCAGCAGTTTAAGGGGTAGCGGTGGGCAAGAGACCCAGTACTTC
TRBJ2-7 | . | TRBV12-3/TRBV12-4 | many | CASSFVAGAYEQYF | TGTGCCAGCAGTTTCGTGGCAGGGGCCTACGAGCAGTACTTC
TRBJ2-7 | . | TRBV29-1 | . | CSVEAQGYYVEQYF | TGCAGCGTTGAAGCTCAGGGGTACTACGTGGAGCAGTACTTC
TRBJ1-1 | TRBD1 | TRBV25-1 | many | CASSATGGGNTEAFF | TGTGCCAGCAGTGCTACAGGGGGAGGGAACACTGAAGCTTTCTTT
TRBJ1-1 | . | TRBV10-3 | many | CAISDLVAGATEAFF | TGTGCCATCAGTGACCTTGTGGCGGGGGCGACTGAAGCTTTCTTT
TRBJ2-7 | TRBD1 | TRBV6-2/TRBV6-3 | many | CASRPSGTGGSYEQYF | TGTGCCAGCAGGCCATCCGGGACAGGGGGTTCCTACGAGCAGTACTTC
TRBJ2-5 | TRBD2 | TRBV12-3/TRBV12-4 | many | CASSPFLAGAQTQYF | TGTGCCAGCAGTCCCTTTCTAGCGGGGGCGCAGACCCAGTACTTC
TRBJ1-2 | . | TRBV19 | many | CASSIRGPALSYTF | TGTGCCAGTAGTATCAGGGGCCCAGCGCTCAGCTACACCTTC
TRBJ2-7 | . | TRBV12-3/TRBV12-4 | many | CASSPSGTALPYEQYF | TGTGCCAGCAGTCCAAGCGGGACAGCCCTACCCTACGAGCAGTACTTC
TRBJ2-6 | . | TRBV4-1 | few | CASSYRQDSGANVLTF | TGCGCCAGCAGCTACCGACAGGACTCTGGGGCCAACGTCCTGACTTTC
TRBJ2-7 | . | TRBV20-1 | few | CSARRAREQYF | TGCAGTGCTAGACGAGCGAGGGAGCAGTACTTC
TRBJ1-5 | . | TRBV5-5 | many | CASSFRRDQPQHF | TGTGCCAGCAGCTTTCGTCGCGATCAGCCCCAGCATTTT
TRBJ1-3 | . | TRBV6-5 | many | CASSPRNTIYF | TGTGCCAGCTCACCGAGAAACACCATATATTTT
TRBJ2-7 | TRBD1 | TRBV6-1 | . | CASKETGSSYEQYF | TGTGCCAGCAAGGAGACAGGGAGCTCCTACGAGCAGTACTTC
TRBJ1-1 | . | TRBV30 | . | CAWIPGRGVNTEAFF | TGTGCCTGGATACCTGGTAGGGGGGTTAACACTGAAGCTTTCTTT
TRBJ2-7 | TRBD2 | TRBV6-2/TRBV6-3 | many | CASNRGAYEQYF | TGTGCCAGTAACCGGGGGGCCTACGAGCAGTACTTC
TRBJ1-1 | TRBD1 | TRBV27 | many | CASSFSLGQAGLNTEAFF | TGTGCCAGCAGTTTTTCATTAGGACAGGCGGGCTTGAACACTGAAGCTTTCTTT
TRBJ2-2 | . | TRBV9 | . | CASSPRWGTNTGELFF | TGTGCCAGCAGCCCCCGGTGGGGGACGAACACCGGGGAGCTGTTTTTT
TRBJ2-7 | . | TRBV27 | many | CASSLLAIGAEQYF | TGTGCCAGCAGTTTGTTAGCTATCGGGGCCGAGCAGTACTTC
TRBJ2-7 | TRBD2 | TRBV13 | . | CASSPRGLAGGRPQQYF | TGTGCCAGCAGCCCCCGGGGACTAGCGGGAGGCCGTCCGCAGCAGTACTTC
TRBJ1-1 | TRBD1 | TRBV5-8 | many | CASSLSGGAGTEAFF | TGTGCCAGCAGCTTATCAGGGGGCGCGGGCACTGAAGCTTTCTTT
TRBJ2-2 | . | TRBV7-9 | many | CASSRGRTGELFF | TGTGCCAGCAGTCGAGGTCGTACCGGGGAGCTGTTTTTT
TRBJ1-2 | . | TRBV5-6 | many | CASSPDLQDRYTF | TGTGCCAGCAGCCCGGACCTGCAGGATCGCTACACCTTC
TRBJ2-5 | TRBD2 | TRBV3-1 | many | CASSQKTSGVTQYF | TGTGCCAGCAGCCAAAAGACTAGCGGGGTGACCCAGTACTTC
TRBJ1-1 | . | TRBV29-1 | many | CSVRPRATVMNTEAFF | TGCAGCGTTAGACCTCGGGCCACGGTTATGAACACTGAAGCTTTCTTT
TRBJ1-6 | . | TRBV6-1 | few | CASVRRKQQENSPLHF | TGTGCCAGCGTCAGAAGGAAACAGCAAGAAAATTCACCCCTCCACTTT